This T cell receptor beta chain was recorded in a study of T cells after yellow fever vaccination. Via MiXCR, TCRdb re-called the 5' RACE reads, giving one row per CDR3 protein. The sample consists of 450,000 to 550,000 distinct CDR3 sequences, about a fifth of them appearing once. Germline lookup yields CDR1 MNHEY and CDR2 SMNVEV (reference sequence). CDR3 length: 11 amino acids. Trimming left V 8 bases short and J 8 bases short, with 12 bases between. Only a few counts were recorded for this clonotype. V and J are TRBV27 and TRBJ1-1; weak D call: TRBD1 (5 bases). The receptor was derived from a young man who received the YFV17D yellow fever vaccine. The sequences come from PBMCs, collected approximately 20 days after the first yellow fever vaccination. The CDR3 spells CASDSGFEAFF. As DNA, the CDR3 is TGTGCCAGCGACTCAGGGTTCGAAGCTTTCTTT.